This TCR beta chain is from a study of CD8 T cells in Susac syndrome. The V gene lost 5 bases and the J gene lost 0 bases, with 14 bases spanning the gap. The germline gives CDR1 SGHTA, CDR2 FQGNSA. This CDR3 has 17 residues. Peripheral blood CD8+ and CD4+ T cells were profiled by TCR beta sequencing. Healthy donors were controls matched for age and sex. RNA, at about 0.5 to 1 ug, was reverse transcribed with random hexamers. TCRdb recomputed calls from the immunoSEQ multiplex PCR reads with MiXCR, one row per CDR3 protein. The sample contains about 190,000 distinct CDR3 sequences, 85% to 95% of which appear only once.

The chain carries TRBV7-2 and TRBJ2-6; D perhaps matches TRBD1 (6 bases). The receptor's source is a human donor in good health. The sequenced sample was CD4+ T cells from PBMCs. The CDR3 coding sequence is TGTGCCAGCAGCCTCGAGACAGGCCTCTCTGGGGCCAACGTCCTGACTTTC. The encoded protein is CASSLETGLSGANVLTF.